The present T cell receptor beta chain was sequenced within a study of blood T cell repertoires in COVID-19. Study background: From the United States, Italy and Spain came samples of acute and convalescent COVID-19. Sources were T cells, B-cell-depleted T cells, or PBMCs; the material itself was cDNA or gDNA.

Per the original data handling: Nucleated cell counts were estimated from reference gene primer amplification. Libraries were prepared by immunoSEQ multiplex PCR; TCRdb keeps only in-frame clonotypes and omits some of them. V, J and clone size are taken as reported in that table, and D and trimming were inferred from the DNA itself. Of hundreds of thousands of clones in the sample, around 88% are singletons; the top ten hold 13%. CDR3 length equals 15 residues. Germline-derived CDR1 and CDR2 are ENHRY and SYGVKD. J was trimmed by 7 bases and V by 0 bases; bases with no gene match: 3. This chain uses TRBV10-3 with TRBJ1-2; 12 bases match TRBD1. The sequenced sample consisted of peripheral blood. The TCR originated in a woman aged 70-85 years with COVID-19, enrolled during active disease. For the CDR3, the DNA is TGTGCCATCAGTGAGTCGGGGACAGGGGGCCGTGGCTACACCTTC. This translates into CAISESGTGGRGYTF.